This T cell receptor beta chain was sequenced for a study of tumour-infiltrating T cells in Burkitt lymphoma. Study-level information: The Burkitt lymphoma cohort spanned all epidemiological subtypes. Productive clonality predicted overall and progression-free survival.

Comments on this clone: Its antigen is undetermined.

CDR3 length: 14 amino acids. Germline V CDR1 and CDR2: SQVTM, ANQGSEA. The J segment lost 2 bases and the V segment lost 6 bases, leaving 5 bases of the junction unmatched. Study findings and constraints: Several public clonotypes recurred in numerous Burkitt lymphoma patients.

TCRdb's copy holds only in-frame clones and misses some; the assay was immunoSEQ multiplex PCR. The data contain around 2,500 clones, 24% of them singletons. Sequences were obtained from tumor tissue from a relapse. This clonotype originated in a human donor with relapsed Burkitt lymphoma. Some clones in this sample may be carry-over from other donors' samples. The rearrangement joins TRBV29-1 to TRBJ2-7; 12 bases match TRBD1. CDR3: CSVGDRGRPYEQYF. CDR3 nucleotide sequence: TGCAGCGTAGGGGACAGGGGGCGCCCCTACGAGCAGTACTTC.